This TCR beta chain was retrieved from a study of T cell repertoires in cytomegalovirus infection (dated by TCRdb to between 2018 and 2021). About the investigation overall: Alongside well-studied HLA-B-restricted epitopes, the peptide stimulations were aimed at recently identified HLA-C-restricted CMV epitopes, whose presentation resists viral immunomodulation. Donor HLA type was relevant to the analysis, as public TCR beta signatures indicated carriage of CMV infection together with the matching HLA type.

Study-wide findings and limitations: Carriers of CMV infection plus the relevant HLA type were discriminated by the cumulative frequency of public TCR beta family members in the study cohort and in an independent 352-donor cohort. In the ex vivo response, HLA-C-restricted CMV-specific TCR beta clonotypes were dominant, and in two of eight donors the single most frequent clonotype came from this HLA-C-restricted group.

Sequencing was carried out with an Illumina HiSeq 1500. TCRdb reanalyzed the raw reads on its own, using fastp at Q25 for trimming and MiXCR for clone calling, and kept in-frame beta chains. Rows with a matching CDR3 protein are joined into one entry that keeps the most common DNA and genes. In all, the sample holds roughly 120,000 distinct CDR3 sequences, and around 29% of those were seen once. Clones ranked in the top ten supply about 81% of the sample. This clonotype showed up just a few times. Its antigen is unknown. No much larger clone is present one base from it, and per-base qualities are unavailable. The treatment or condition label corresponds to: in vitro stimulation with specific CMV peptide epitopes to enrich CMV-specific T cells. The junction carries 15 bases between V and J, which are trimmed by 3 bases and 0 bases respectively. The germline V gene (reference sequence) yields SGHNT for CDR1 and YYREEE for CDR2. The CDR3 goes from the cysteine to the phenylalanine over 16 residues. Just CDR3 DNA is preserved here, 48 bases in frame from base 1.

The sample here was CD8+ T cells from cultured PBMCs, taken from culture after CMV antigen stimulation. The sequence was obtained from a human donor in good health (CMV status not recorded). Some clones in this sample may be carry-over from other donors' samples. The rearranged segments are TRBV5-4 and TRBJ1-1, with TRBD1 perhaps the D gene, on 5 matching bases. The DNA sequence is given as TGTGCCAGCAGCTCGCGGGACCTTTTCATGAACACTGAAGCTTTCTTT. Its product reads: CASSSRDLFMNTEAFF.